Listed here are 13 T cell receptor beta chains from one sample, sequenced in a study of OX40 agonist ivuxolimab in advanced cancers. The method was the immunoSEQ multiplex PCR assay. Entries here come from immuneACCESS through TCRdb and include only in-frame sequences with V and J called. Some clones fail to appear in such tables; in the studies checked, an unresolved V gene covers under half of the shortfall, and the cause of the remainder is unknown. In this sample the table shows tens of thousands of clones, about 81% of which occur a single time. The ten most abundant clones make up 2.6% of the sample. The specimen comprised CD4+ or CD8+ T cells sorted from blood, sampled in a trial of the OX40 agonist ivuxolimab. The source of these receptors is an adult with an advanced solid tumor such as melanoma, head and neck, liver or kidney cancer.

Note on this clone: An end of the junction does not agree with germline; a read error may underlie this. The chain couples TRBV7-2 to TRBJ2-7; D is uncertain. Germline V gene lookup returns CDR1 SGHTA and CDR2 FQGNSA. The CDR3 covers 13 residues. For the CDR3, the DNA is TGTGCCAGCAGCTTAAGCTACCCCGACGGGTTTCGCTTC. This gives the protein CASSLSYPDGFRF.

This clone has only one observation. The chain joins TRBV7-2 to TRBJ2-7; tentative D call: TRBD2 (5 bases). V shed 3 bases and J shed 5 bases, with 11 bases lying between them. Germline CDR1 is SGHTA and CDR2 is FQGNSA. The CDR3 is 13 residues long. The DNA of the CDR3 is TGTGCCAGCAGCTTGAGGGTTGGACACGAGCAGTACTTC. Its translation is CASSLRVGHEQYF. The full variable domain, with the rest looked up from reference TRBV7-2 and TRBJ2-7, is GAGVSQSPSNKVTEKGKDVELRCDPISGHTALYWYRQSLGQGLEFLIYFQGNSAPDKSGLPSDRFSAERTGGSVSTLTIQRTQQEDSAVYLCASSLRVGHEQYFGPGTRLTVT.

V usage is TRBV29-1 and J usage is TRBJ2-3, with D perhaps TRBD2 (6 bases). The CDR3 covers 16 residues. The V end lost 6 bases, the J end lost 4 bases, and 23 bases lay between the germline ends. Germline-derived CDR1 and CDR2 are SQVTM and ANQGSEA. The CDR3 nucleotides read TGCAGCGTGTTCGGTGTGCGGGATGATTCGCCAGATACGCAGTATTTT. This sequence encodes CSVFGVRDDSPDTQYF.

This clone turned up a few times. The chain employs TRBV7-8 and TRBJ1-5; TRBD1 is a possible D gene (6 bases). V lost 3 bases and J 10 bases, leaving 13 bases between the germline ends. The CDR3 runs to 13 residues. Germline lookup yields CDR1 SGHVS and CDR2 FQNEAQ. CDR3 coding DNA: TGTGCCAGCAGCTTGGGCCAGGGGAATCCCCAGCATTTT. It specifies CASSLGQGNPQHF.

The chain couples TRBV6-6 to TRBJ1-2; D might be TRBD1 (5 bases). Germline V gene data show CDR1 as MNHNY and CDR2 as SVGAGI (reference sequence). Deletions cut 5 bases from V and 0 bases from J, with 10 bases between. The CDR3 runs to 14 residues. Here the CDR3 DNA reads TGTGCCAGCAGTCCAGGGTACGCTAACTATGGCTACACCTTC. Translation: CASSPGYANYGYTF.

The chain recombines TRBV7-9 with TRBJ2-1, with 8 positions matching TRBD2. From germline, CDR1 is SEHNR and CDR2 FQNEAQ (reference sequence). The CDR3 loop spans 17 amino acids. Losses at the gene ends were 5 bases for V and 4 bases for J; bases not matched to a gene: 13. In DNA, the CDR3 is TGTGCCAGCAGCCGACCCCAGCGGGAGAGACCTTACAATGAGCAGTTCTTC. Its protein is CASSRPQRERPYNEQFF. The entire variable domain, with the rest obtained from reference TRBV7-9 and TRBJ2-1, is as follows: DTGVSQNPRHKITKRGQNVTFRCDPISEHNRLYWYRQTLGQGPEFLTYFQNEAQLEKSRLLSDRFSAERPKGSFSTLEIQRTEQGDSAMYLCASSRPQRERPYNEQFFGPGTRLTVL.

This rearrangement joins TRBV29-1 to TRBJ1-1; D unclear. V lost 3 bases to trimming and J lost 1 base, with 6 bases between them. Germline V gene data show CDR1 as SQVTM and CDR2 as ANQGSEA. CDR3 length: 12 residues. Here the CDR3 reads CSVEGTNTEAFF. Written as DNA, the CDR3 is TGCAGCGTTGAGGGCACGAACACTGAAGCTTTCTTT.

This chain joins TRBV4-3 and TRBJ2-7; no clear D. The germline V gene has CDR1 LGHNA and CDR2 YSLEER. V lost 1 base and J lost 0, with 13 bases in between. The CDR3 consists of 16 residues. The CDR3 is CASSQVSARSSYEQYF. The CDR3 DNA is TGCGCCAGCAGCCAAGTTTCAGCGAGAAGCTCCTACGAGCAGTACTTC.

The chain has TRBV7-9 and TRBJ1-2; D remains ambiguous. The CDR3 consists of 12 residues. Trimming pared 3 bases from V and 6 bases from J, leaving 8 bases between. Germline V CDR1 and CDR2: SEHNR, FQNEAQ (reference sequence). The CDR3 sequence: CASSLAPDGYTF. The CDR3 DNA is TGTGCCAGCAGCTTGGCCCCGGATGGCTACACCTTC.

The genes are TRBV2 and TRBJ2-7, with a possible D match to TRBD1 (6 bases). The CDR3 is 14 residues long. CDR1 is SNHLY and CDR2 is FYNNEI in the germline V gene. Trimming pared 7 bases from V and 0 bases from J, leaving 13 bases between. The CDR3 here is CASNEQGSSYEQYF. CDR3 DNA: TGTGCCAGCAACGAGCAGGGGAGCTCCTACGAGCAGTACTTC.

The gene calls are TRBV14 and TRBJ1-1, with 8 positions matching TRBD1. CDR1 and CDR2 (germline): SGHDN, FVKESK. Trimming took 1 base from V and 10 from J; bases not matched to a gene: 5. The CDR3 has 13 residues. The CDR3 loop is CASSQGQGARAFF. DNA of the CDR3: TGTGCCAGCAGCCAAGGGCAGGGGGCAAGAGCTTTCTTT.

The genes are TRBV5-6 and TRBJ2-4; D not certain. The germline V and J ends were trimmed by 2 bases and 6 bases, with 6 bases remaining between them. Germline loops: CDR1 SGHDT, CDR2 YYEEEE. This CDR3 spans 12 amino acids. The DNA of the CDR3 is TGTGCCAGCAGCTTCCTGGGAAACATTCAGTACTTC. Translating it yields CASSFLGNIQYF.

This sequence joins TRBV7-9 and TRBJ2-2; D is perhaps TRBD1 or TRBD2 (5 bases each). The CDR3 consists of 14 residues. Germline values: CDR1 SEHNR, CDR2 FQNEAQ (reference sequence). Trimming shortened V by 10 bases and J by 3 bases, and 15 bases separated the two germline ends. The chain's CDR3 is CATLGGTYTGELFF. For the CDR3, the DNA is TGTGCCACCCTTGGGGGTACCTACACCGGGGAGCTGTTTTTT.